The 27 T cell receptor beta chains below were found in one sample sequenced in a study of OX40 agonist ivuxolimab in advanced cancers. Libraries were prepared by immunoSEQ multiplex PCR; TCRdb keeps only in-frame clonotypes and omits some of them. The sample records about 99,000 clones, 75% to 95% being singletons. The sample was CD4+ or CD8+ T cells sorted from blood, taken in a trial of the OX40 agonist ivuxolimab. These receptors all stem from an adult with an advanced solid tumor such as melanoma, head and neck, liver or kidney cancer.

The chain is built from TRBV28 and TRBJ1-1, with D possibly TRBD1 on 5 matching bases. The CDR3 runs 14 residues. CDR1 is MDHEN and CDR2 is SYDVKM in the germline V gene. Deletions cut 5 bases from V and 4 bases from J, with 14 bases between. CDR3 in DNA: TGTGCCAGCAGTCCCCCAGGGAGAGTCACTGAAGCTTTCTTT. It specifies CASSPPGRVTEAFF.

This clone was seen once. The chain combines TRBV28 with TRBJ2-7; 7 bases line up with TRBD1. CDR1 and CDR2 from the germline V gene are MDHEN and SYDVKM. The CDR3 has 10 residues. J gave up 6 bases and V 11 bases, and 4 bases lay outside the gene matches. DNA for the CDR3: TGTGCCTATTACAGGGGCGAGCAGTACTTC. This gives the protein CAYYRGEQYF.

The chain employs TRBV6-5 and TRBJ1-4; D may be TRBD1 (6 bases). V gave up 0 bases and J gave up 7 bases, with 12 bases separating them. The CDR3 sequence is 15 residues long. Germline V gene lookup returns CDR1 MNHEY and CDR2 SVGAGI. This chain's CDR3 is CASSYSRGAPEKLFF. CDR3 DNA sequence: TGTGCCAGCAGTTACTCGAGGGGGGCTCCTGAAAAACTGTTTTTT.

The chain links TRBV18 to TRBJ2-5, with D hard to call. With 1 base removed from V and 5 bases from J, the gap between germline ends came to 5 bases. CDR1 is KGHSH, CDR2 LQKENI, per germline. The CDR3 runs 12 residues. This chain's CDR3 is CASSPRQETQYF. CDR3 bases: TGTGCCAGCTCACCACGTCAGGAGACCCAGTACTTC.

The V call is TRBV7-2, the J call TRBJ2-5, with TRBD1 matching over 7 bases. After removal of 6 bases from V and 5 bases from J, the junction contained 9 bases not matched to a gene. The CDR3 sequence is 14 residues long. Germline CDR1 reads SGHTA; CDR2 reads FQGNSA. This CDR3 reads CASSPRGLLETQYF. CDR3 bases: TGTGCCAGCAGTCCGAGGGGGCTACTGGAGACCCAGTACTTC.

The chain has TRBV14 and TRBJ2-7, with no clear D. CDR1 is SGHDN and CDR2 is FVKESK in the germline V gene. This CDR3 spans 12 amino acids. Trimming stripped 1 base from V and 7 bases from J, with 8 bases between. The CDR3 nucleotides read TGTGCCAGCAGCCAAGTAGGCTATGAGCAGTACTTC. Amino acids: CASSQVGYEQYF.

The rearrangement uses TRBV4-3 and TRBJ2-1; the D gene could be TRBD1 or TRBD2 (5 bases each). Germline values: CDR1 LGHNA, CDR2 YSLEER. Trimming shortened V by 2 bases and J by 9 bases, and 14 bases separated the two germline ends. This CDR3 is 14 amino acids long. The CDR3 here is CASSQSQGRFEQFF. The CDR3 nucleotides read TGCGCCAGCAGCCAAAGTCAGGGACGCTTTGAGCAGTTCTTC.

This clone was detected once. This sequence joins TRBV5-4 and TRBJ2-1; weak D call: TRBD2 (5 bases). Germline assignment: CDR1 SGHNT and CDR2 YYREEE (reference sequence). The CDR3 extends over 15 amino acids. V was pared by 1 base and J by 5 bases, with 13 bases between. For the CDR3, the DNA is TGTGCCAGCAGCTTGATAAGCGGATTAAACAATGAGCAGTTCTTC. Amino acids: CASSLISGLNNEQFF. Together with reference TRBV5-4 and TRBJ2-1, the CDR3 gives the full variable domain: ETGVTQSPTHLIKTRGQQVTLRCSSQSGHNTVSWYQQALGQGPQFIFQYYREEENGRGNFPPRFSGLQFPNYSSELNVNALELDDSALYLCASSLISGLNNEQFFGPGTRLTVL.

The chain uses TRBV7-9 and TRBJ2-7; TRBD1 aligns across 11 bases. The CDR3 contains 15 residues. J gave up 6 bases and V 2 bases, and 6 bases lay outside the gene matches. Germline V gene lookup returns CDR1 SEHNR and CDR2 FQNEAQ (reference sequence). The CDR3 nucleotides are TGTGCCAGCAGCTTACTCCGGGACAGGGGGGGCGAGCAGTACTTC. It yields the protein CASSLLRDRGGEQYF.

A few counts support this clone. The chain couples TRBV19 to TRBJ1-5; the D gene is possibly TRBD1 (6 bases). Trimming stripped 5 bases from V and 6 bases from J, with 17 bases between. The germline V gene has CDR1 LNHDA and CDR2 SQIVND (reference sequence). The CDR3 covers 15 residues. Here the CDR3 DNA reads TGTGCCAGTAGTCTCATTTGGGGGGCGGGTCAGCCCCAGCATTTT. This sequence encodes CASSLIWGAGQPQHF.

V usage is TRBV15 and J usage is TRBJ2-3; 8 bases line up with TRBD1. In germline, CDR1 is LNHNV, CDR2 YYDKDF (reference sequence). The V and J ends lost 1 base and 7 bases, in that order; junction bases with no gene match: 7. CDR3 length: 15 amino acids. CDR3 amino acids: CATSRGQGAVHTQYF. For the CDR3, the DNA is TGTGCCACCAGCAGAGGTCAGGGGGCAGTACATACGCAGTATTTT.

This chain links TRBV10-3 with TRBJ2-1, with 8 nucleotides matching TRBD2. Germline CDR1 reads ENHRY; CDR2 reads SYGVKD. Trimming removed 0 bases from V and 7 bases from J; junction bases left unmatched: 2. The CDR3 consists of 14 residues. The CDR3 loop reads CAISESERENEQFF. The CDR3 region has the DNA TGTGCCATCAGTGAGTCAGAGCGGGAGAATGAGCAGTTCTTC.

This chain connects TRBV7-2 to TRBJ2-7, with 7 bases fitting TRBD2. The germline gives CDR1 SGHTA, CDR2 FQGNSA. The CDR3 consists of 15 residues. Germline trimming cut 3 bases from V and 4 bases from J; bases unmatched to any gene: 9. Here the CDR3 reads CASSFTPGLRYEQYF. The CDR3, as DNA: TGTGCCAGCAGCTTTACCCCGGGACTAAGGTACGAGCAGTACTTC.

CDR3 in amino acids: CASSSTRGQIQETQYF. CDR3 nucleotides: TGCGCCAGCAGCTCGACCCGTGGCCAGATCCAAGAGACCCAGTACTTC. The genes are TRBV5-1 and TRBJ2-5; D is unresolved. Per germline, CDR1 SGHRS and CDR2 YFSETQ. Trimming removed 3 bases from V and 1 base from J, with 16 bases in between. The CDR3 is made up of 16 amino acids.

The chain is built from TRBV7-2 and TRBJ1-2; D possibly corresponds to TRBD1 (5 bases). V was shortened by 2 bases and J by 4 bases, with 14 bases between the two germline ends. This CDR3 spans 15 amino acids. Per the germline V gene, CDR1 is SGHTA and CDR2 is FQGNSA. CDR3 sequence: CASSLNRQGSYGYTF. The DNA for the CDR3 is TGTGCCAGCAGCTTAAACAGGCAGGGTAGCTATGGCTACACCTTC.

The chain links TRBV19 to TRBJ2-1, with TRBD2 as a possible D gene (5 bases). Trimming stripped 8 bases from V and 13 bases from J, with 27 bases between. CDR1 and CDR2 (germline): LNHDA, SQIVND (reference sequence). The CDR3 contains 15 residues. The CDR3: CASSDSGSAAYYQFF. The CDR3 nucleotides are TGTGCCAGTTCCGACTCGGGATCCGCCGCTTATTACCAGTTCTTC.

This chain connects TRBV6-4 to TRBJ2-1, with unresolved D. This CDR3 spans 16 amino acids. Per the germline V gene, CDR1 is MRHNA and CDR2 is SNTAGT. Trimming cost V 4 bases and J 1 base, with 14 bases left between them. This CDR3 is CASSVEIARSYNEQFF. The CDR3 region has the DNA TGTGCCAGCAGTGTAGAAATAGCTAGGTCCTACAATGAGCAGTTCTTC.

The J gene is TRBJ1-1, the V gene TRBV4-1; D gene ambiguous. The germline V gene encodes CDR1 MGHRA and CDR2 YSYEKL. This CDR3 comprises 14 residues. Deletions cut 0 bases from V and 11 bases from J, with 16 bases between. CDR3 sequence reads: CASSQDRGFLGAFF. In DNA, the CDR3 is TGCGCCAGCAGCCAAGACCGGGGATTCCTGGGGGCTTTCTTT.

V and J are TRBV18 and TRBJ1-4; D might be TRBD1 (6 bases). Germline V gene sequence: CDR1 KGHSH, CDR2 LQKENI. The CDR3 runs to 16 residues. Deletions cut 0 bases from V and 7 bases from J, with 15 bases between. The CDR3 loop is CASSPPATGGVEKLFF. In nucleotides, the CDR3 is TGTGCCAGCTCACCACCGGCGACAGGAGGCGTTGAAAAACTGTTTTTT.

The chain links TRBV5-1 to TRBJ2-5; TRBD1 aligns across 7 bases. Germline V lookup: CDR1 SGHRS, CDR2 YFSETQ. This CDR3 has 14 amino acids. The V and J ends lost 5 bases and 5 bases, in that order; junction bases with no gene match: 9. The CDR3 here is CASSQTGVGETQYF. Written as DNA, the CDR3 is TGCGCCAGCAGTCAAACAGGGGTTGGGGAGACCCAGTACTTC.

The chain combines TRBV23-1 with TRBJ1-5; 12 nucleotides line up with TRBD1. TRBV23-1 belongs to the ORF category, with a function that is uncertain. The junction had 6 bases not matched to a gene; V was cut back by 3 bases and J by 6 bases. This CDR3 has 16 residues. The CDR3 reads CASSHPGQGAGQPQHF. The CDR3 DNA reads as TGCGCCAGCAGTCACCCGGGACAGGGGGCTGGTCAGCCCCAGCATTTT.

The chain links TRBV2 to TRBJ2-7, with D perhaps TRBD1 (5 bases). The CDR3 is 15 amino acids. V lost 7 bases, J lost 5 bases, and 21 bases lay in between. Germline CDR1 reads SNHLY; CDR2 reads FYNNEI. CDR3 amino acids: CASIRRQGVMDEQYF. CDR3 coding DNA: TGTGCCAGCATACGACGCCAGGGCGTAATGGACGAGCAGTACTTC.

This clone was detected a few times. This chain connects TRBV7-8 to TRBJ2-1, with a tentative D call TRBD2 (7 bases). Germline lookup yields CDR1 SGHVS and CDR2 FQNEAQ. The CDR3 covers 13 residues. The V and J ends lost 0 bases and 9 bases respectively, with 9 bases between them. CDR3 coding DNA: TGTGCCAGCAGCTTAGCGGGAGGGGGTGAGCAGTTCTTC. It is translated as CASSLAGGGEQFF.

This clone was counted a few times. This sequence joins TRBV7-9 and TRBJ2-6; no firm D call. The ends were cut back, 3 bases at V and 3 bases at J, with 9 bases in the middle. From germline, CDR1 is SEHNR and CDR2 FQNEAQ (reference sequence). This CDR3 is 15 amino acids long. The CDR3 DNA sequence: TGTGCCAGCAGCTTTAGTGGTTTTGGGGCCAACGTCCTGACTTTC. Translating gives CASSFSGFGANVLTF.

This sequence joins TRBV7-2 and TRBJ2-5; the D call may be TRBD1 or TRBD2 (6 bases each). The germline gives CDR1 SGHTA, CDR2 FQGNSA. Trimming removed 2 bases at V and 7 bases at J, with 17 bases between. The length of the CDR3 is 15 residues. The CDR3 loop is CASSLRGLRGVTQYF. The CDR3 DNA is TGTGCCAGCAGCTTACGCGGTCTAAGGGGGGTGACCCAGTACTTC.

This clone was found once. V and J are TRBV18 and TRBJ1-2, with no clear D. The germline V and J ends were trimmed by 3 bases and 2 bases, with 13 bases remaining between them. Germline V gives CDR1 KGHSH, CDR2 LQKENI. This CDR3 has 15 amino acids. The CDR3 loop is CASSPFLDGNYGYTF. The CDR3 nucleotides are TGTGCCAGCTCACCCTTCCTAGATGGGAACTATGGCTACACCTTC. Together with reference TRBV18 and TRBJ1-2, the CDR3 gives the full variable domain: NAGVMQNPRHLVRRRGQEARLRCSPMKGHSHVYWYRQLPEEGLKFMVYLQKENIIDESGMPKERFSAEFPKEGPSILRIQQVVRGDSAAYFCASSPFLDGNYGYTFGSGTRLTVV.

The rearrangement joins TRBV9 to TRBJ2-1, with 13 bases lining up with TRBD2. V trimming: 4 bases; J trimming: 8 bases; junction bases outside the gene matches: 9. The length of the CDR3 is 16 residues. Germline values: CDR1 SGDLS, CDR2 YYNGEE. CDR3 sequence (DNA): TGTGCCAGCAGCTCACGGACTAGCGGGAGTGGCTATGAGCAGTTCTTC. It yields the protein CASSSRTSGSGYEQFF.